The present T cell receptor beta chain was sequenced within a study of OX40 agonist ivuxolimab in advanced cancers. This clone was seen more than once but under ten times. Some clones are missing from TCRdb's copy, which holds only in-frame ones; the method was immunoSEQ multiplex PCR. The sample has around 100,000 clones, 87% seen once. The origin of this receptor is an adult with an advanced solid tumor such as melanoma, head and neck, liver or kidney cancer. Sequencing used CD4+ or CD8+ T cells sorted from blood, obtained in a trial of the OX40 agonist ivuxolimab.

CDR3 protein: CSVVDGTVNTGELFF. The CDR3 DNA follows: TGCAGCGTTGTAGACGGGACAGTTAACACCGGGGAGCTGTTTTTT. The V and J genes are TRBV29-1 and TRBJ2-2, with 7 bases that match TRBD1. V shed 4 bases, J shed 2 bases, and the junction held 7 bases outside the gene matches. The germline V gene has CDR1 SQVTM and CDR2 ANQGSEA. The CDR3 is made up of 15 amino acids.